This note documents a single TCR beta chain sequence. The record originates from a study of control samples from healthy donors and cancer patients. The length of the CDR3 is 18 residues. Germline loops: CDR1 KGHSH, CDR2 LQKENI. Trimming removed 2 bases at V and 3 bases at J, with 19 bases between. The data were produced by immunoSEQ multiplex PCR, yet TCRdb's version contains in-frame clones alone and is incomplete. The data contain more than 25,000 clones, 94% of them singletons. This chain connects TRBV18 to TRBJ2-2; no firm D call. The TCR originated in a man aged 55 to 69 in good health. Sequencing used blood. CDR3 nucleotides: TGTGCCAGCTCACCAGATAGGCTATCCCCCCGCGACACCGGGGAGCTGTTTTTT. Its translation is CASSPDRLSPRDTGELFF.